The 27 T cell receptor beta chains reported below all come from one sample, sequenced in a study of T cell responses to AZD1222 COVID-19 vaccine (dated by TCRdb to 2020 to 2023). In the paper's terms, the time point label means: about 28 days (+/-7) after the second vaccine dose. The method behind the library was the immunoSEQ multiplex PCR assay. The source is immuneACCESS, and TCRdb retained only in-frame sequences with V and J called. Part of the clones is not carried over; for the studies checked, unresolved V genes explain less than half of this, and the remainder is unexplained. This sample lists about 130,000 clones; roughly 90% were detected once. 1% to 1.3% of the sample comes from the top ten. Specimen: peripheral blood, collected 28 days after the second AZD1222 dose. All receptors come from an adult who received the AZD1222 COVID-19 vaccine.

This sequence joins TRBV11-3 and TRBJ2-3, with 12 bases identical to TRBD2. The CDR3 totals 17 residues. With 4 bases clipped from V and 0 bases from J, the junction kept 5 bases outside the gene matches. Germline CDR1 reads SGHNT; CDR2 reads YENEEA. The CDR3: CASSYRTSGVSTDTQYF. The CDR3 coding sequence is TGTGCCAGCAGCTACCGGACTAGCGGGGTTAGCACAGATACGCAGTATTTT.

The chain carries TRBV28 and TRBJ2-1; 9 positions agree with TRBD2. The trim removed 5 bases at V and 5 bases at J, leaving 7 bases unmatched. CDR1 MDHEN and CDR2 SYDVKM come from the germline V gene. CDR3 length: 15 residues. The DNA for the CDR3 is TGTGCCAGCAGTCTGGCTGGCGGGAGGGACAATGAGCAGTTCTTC. Translating gives CASSLAGGRDNEQFF.

The rearrangement links TRBV5-6 to TRBJ1-2, with no clear D. Deletions cut 3 bases from V and 1 base from J, with 16 bases between. Germline V gene lookup returns CDR1 SGHDT and CDR2 YYEEEE. This CDR3 spans 16 amino acids. Written as DNA, the CDR3 is TGTGCCAGCAGCTCCCTGCCTGGGTCCCTTAACTATGGCTACACCTTC. It specifies CASSSLPGSLNYGYTF. Looking up the rest from reference TRBV5-6 and TRBJ1-2 gives the full variable domain: DAGVTQSPTHLIKTRGQQVTLRCSPKSGHDTVSWYQQALGQGPQFIFQYYEEEERQRGNFPDRFSGHQFPNYSSELNVNALLLGDSALYLCASSSLPGSLNYGYTFGSGTRLTVV.

V usage is TRBV30 and J usage is TRBJ2-1, with unresolved D. Per the germline V gene, CDR1 is GTSNPN and CDR2 is SVGIG (reference sequence). The CDR3 is made up of 11 amino acids. V shed 5 bases and J shed 5 bases, with 7 bases lying between them. The CDR3 is CAWVQDNEQFF. The CDR3 DNA is TGTGCCTGGGTTCAAGACAATGAGCAGTTCTTC.

CDR3 region: CAWRPGGQETQYF. The CDR3 nucleotides are TGTGCCTGGAGGCCAGGGGGCCAGGAGACCCAGTACTTC. The chain carries TRBV30 and TRBJ2-5, with 8 bases lining up with TRBD1. This CDR3 region has 13 residues. Germline V CDR1 and CDR2: GTSNPN, SVGIG (reference sequence). With V trimmed by 3 bases and J by 5 bases, 5 bases remained unmatched.

V and J are TRBV3-1 (or the pseudogene TRBV3-2) and TRBJ1-5; possibly TRBD1 for D (6 bases). The length of the CDR3 is 14 residues. The germline V and J ends were trimmed by 4 bases and 6 bases, with 13 bases remaining between them. Per the germline V gene, CDR1 is LGHDT and CDR2 is YNNKEL (reference sequence). CDR3 residues: CASSRVTGIQPQHF. The DNA for the CDR3 is TGTGCCAGCAGCCGCGTGACAGGCATTCAGCCCCAGCATTTT.

The chain couples TRBV6-5 to TRBJ1-2, with D possibly being TRBD1 (5 bases). V lost 0 bases to trimming and J lost 4 bases, with 9 bases between them. The V gene's germline CDR1 is MNHEY and CDR2 SVGAGI. The CDR3 totals 14 residues. The CDR3 protein is CASSYSAGLYGYTF. The CDR3 coding sequence is TGTGCCAGCAGTTACTCGGCAGGGCTCTATGGCTACACCTTC.

The chain uses TRBV11-3 and TRBJ1-2, with D possibly TRBD1 on 5 matching bases. With 8 bases removed from V and 4 bases from J, the gap between germline ends came to 14 bases. The CDR3 loop spans 13 amino acids. Germline V gene lookup returns CDR1 SGHNT and CDR2 YENEEA. The CDR3 protein is CASAGGGSYGYTF. The DNA of the CDR3 is TGTGCCAGCGCCGGCGGGGGTAGCTATGGCTACACCTTC.

The chain is built from TRBV7-6 and TRBJ2-7; D might be TRBD2 (5 bases). CDR1 is SGHVS and CDR2 is FNYEAQ in the germline V gene. V lost 2 bases to trimming and J lost 4 bases, with 9 bases between them. The CDR3 is 13 amino acids. Here the CDR3 reads CASSLREHYEQYF. CDR3 in DNA: TGTGCCAGCAGCTTAAGGGAGCATTACGAGCAGTACTTC.

CDR3 protein: CASSLNRYEQYF. The DNA of the CDR3 is TGTGCCAGCAGTTTAAATCGTTACGAGCAGTACTTC. The chain couples TRBV12-3 or TRBV12-4 to TRBJ2-7; D is uncertain. The CDR3 length is 12 residues. The ends were cut back, 2 bases at V and 4 bases at J, with 6 bases in the middle.

The chain has TRBV7-3 and TRBJ1-1, with D possibly TRBD1 on 5 matching bases. V lost 4 bases to trimming and J lost 0 bases, with 9 bases between them. Germline V gene sequence: CDR1 SGHTA, CDR2 FQGTGA. The CDR3 has 14 residues. The CDR3 DNA reads TGTGCCAGCAGCTCCCAGGGTTTGAACACTGAAGCTTTCTTT. Its protein is CASSSQGLNTEAFF. The full variable domain, rest sourced from reference TRBV7-3 and TRBJ1-1, is GAGVSQTPSNKVTEKGKYVELRCDPISGHTALYWYRQSLGQGPEFLIYFQGTGAADDSGLPNDRFFAVRPEGSVSTLKIQRTERGDSAVYLCASSSQGLNTEAFFGQGTRLTVV.

The rearrangement uses TRBV14 and TRBJ2-7, with no clear D. The CDR3 consists of 15 residues. Trimming left V 0 bases short and J 7 bases short, with 16 bases between. Germline CDR1 SGHDN, CDR2 FVKESK. In nucleotides, the CDR3 is TGTGCCAGCAGCCAAGAAGTTGGAGCAGGACGAGAGCAGTACTTC. This encodes CASSQEVGAGREQYF.

The chain uses TRBV11-2 and TRBJ2-2, with TRBD1 identical over 7 bases. CDR1 and CDR2 (germline): SGHAT, FQNNGV. The J segment lost 13 bases and the V segment lost 0 bases, leaving 8 bases of the junction unmatched. There are 14 residues in the CDR3. The CDR3 region has the DNA TGTGCCAGCAGCTTAGATCGGACAGGCTGGACGCTGTTTTTT. The encoded protein is CASSLDRTGWTLFF.

The chain links TRBV10-3 to TRBJ1-1; the D is unclear. Germline CDR1 and CDR2: ENHRY and SYGVKD. V was pared by 10 bases and J by 1 base, with 19 bases between. The CDR3 is 15 residues long. The CDR3, as DNA: TGTGCCACCACAGCGCTCTTAACGCCGAACACTGAAGCTTTCTTT. Protein product: CATTALLTPNTEAFF.

V and J are TRBV6-5 and TRBJ1-2, with D tentatively TRBD1 (5 bases). Per the germline V gene, CDR1 is MNHEY and CDR2 is SVGAGI. Deletions cut 6 bases from V and 8 bases from J, with 19 bases between. The CDR3 is 14 residues long. CDR3 in amino acids: CASRRSGAQRGYTF. The CDR3 nucleotides read TGTGCCAGCAGGCGTAGCGGGGCCCAGCGGGGCTACACCTTC.

Only one count was recorded for this clone. The chain uses TRBV27 and TRBJ1-5; 8 nucleotides line up with TRBD1. Germline values: CDR1 MNHEY, CDR2 SMNVEV (reference sequence). The CDR3 is made up of 15 amino acids. J was trimmed by 7 bases and V by 0 bases; bases with no gene match: 5. The CDR3 reads CASSLSPTGAQPQHF. The CDR3 region has the DNA TGTGCCAGCAGTTTATCCCCGACAGGGGCCCAGCCCCAGCATTTT.

The CDR3 spells CASSFLAEETQYF. Written as DNA, the CDR3 is TGTGCCAGCAGCTTTCTGGCGGAAGAGACCCAGTACTTC. This chain connects TRBV13 to TRBJ2-5; D ambiguous. Trimming pared 3 bases from V and 3 bases from J, leaving 8 bases between. The CDR3 runs to 13 residues. Germline V gene sequence: CDR1 PRHDT, CDR2 FYEKMQ (reference sequence).

The rearrangement joins TRBV18 to TRBJ1-6; no clear D gene. Per the germline V gene, CDR1 is KGHSH and CDR2 is LQKENI. Trimming left V 3 bases short and J 10 bases short, with 16 bases between. This CDR3 is built from 15 residues. The CDR3 sequence: CASSPLGTLGSPLHF. For the CDR3, the DNA is TGTGCCAGCTCACCCCTCGGAACCTTGGGGTCACCCCTCCACTTT.

The gene calls are TRBV6-6 and TRBJ1-2; possibly TRBD1 for D (6 bases). V lost 6 bases and J 8 bases, leaving 16 bases between the germline ends. CDR3 length: 13 amino acids. Germline V CDR1 and CDR2: MNHNY, SVGAGI (reference sequence). Written as DNA, the CDR3 is TGTGCCAGCAGCCCCGGGCCCGGGGGCGGCTACACCTTC. It codes for CASSPGPGGGYTF.

This sequence joins TRBV7-9 and TRBJ2-7, with D possibly matching TRBD2 (5 bases). From germline, CDR1 is SEHNR and CDR2 FQNEAQ (reference sequence). The V end was cut by 1 base, the J end by 3 bases, with 13 bases between. There are 15 residues in the CDR3. CDR3 nucleotides: TGTGCCAGCAGCTTAGGAGGCAGCGGCGACTACGAGCAGTACTTC. Its protein product is CASSLGGSGDYEQYF. The full variable domain, its missing parts supplied by reference TRBV7-9 and TRBJ2-7, is DTGVSQNPRHKITKRGQNVTFRCDPISEHNRLYWYRQTLGQGPEFLTYFQNEAQLEKSRLLSDRFSAERPKGSFSTLEIQRTEQGDSAMYLCASSLGGSGDYEQYFGPGTRLTVT.

This chain links TRBV7-2 with TRBJ2-7, with D possibly TRBD1 on 7 matching bases. With 1 base removed from V and 5 bases from J, the gap between germline ends came to 12 bases. There are 14 residues in the CDR3. CDR1 SGHTA and CDR2 FQGNSA come from the germline V gene. The CDR3: CASSLEQGRHEQYF. The CDR3 DNA reads TGTGCCAGCAGCTTAGAACAGGGGAGGCACGAGCAGTACTTC.

The chain recombines TRBV5-1 with TRBJ2-1, with 11 bases identical to TRBD2. The CDR3 is 20 residues long. V trimming: 3 bases; J trimming: 0 bases; junction bases outside the gene matches: 14. Germline loops: CDR1 SGHRS, CDR2 YFSETQ. CDR3 protein: CASSSSGTSGSLSSYNEQFF. Written as DNA, the CDR3 is TGCGCCAGCAGCTCCTCCGGGACTAGCGGCTCCCTCAGCTCCTACAATGAGCAGTTCTTC.

V gene TRBV15 combines with J gene TRBJ1-1; D is possibly TRBD1 (5 bases). Trimming removed 5 bases from V and 4 bases from J, with 14 bases in between. The germline V gene has CDR1 LNHNV and CDR2 YYDKDF (reference sequence). The CDR3 consists of 14 residues. The CDR3 protein is CATSSLDRTTEAFF. The CDR3, as DNA: TGTGCCACCAGCTCACTCGACAGAACCACTGAAGCTTTCTTT.

The chain employs TRBV18 and TRBJ2-7, with TRBD2 as a possible D gene (5 bases). This CDR3 comprises 13 residues. The ends were cut back, 3 bases at V and 3 bases at J, with 9 bases in the middle. Germline CDR1 reads KGHSH; CDR2 reads LQKENI. In nucleotides, the CDR3 is TGTGCCAGCTCACCCGGACGGGACTACGAGCAGTACTTC. Its translation is CASSPGRDYEQYF.

V gene TRBV6-1 combines with J gene TRBJ1-4; D gene unclear. The CDR3 spans 12 residues. V gave up 2 bases and J gave up 4 bases, with 2 bases separating them. Germline lookup yields CDR1 MNHNS and CDR2 SASEGT. The CDR3 region is CASSEHNEKLFF. CDR3 DNA: TGTGCCAGCAGTGAACATAATGAAAAACTGTTTTTT.

The J gene is TRBJ2-1, the V gene TRBV19, with 8 bases identical to TRBD1. CDR3 length: 13 residues. Looked up from germline, CDR1 is LNHDA and CDR2 is SQIVND (reference sequence). Trimming took 6 bases from V and 8 from J; bases not matched to a gene: 6. In nucleotides, the CDR3 is TGTGCCAGTAGGGCGGACAGGGTCTATGAGCAGTTCTTC. Translating gives CASRADRVYEQFF. Full variable domain (remainder filled in from reference TRBV19 and TRBJ2-1): DGGITQSPKYLFRKEGQNVTLSCEQNLNHDAMYWYRQDPGQGLRLIYYSQIVNDFQKGDIAEGYSVSREKKESFPLTVTSAQKNPTAFYLCASRADRVYEQFFGPGTRLTVL.

This clone has just a few counts. CDR3 bases: TGTGCCACCAGTGACCCGGACGGGGGGCTCTATGGCTACACCTTC. It specifies CATSDPDGGLYGYTF. The chain recombines TRBV24-1 with TRBJ1-2; D might be TRBD1 (6 bases). The length of the CDR3 is 15 residues. V was pared by 4 bases and J by 4 bases, with 15 bases between. CDR1 and CDR2 (germline): KGHDR, SFDVKD.